The clone carrying this TCR beta chain was counted at least ten times. TCRdb redid the calling of the 5' RACE reads with MiXCR, one entry per CDR3 protein. The data contain roughly 25,000 distinct CDR3 sequences, around 17% of them singletons. The entry originates in a study of CD8 T cells in ankylosing spondylitis. Trimming shortened V by 4 bases and J by 6 bases, and 7 bases separated the two germline ends. This CDR3 contains 12 residues. CDR1 MNHEY and CDR2 SVGEGT come from the germline V gene. This chain links TRBV6-2 or TRBV6-3 with TRBJ1-5, with no clear D. This TCR was sampled from a male donor with ankylosing spondylitis or in good health (not recorded which). The sample taken for sequencing was blood. CDR3 sequence (DNA): TGTGCCAGCAGTTGGACCAGTCAGCCCCAGCATTTT. Its protein product is CASSWTSQPQHF.